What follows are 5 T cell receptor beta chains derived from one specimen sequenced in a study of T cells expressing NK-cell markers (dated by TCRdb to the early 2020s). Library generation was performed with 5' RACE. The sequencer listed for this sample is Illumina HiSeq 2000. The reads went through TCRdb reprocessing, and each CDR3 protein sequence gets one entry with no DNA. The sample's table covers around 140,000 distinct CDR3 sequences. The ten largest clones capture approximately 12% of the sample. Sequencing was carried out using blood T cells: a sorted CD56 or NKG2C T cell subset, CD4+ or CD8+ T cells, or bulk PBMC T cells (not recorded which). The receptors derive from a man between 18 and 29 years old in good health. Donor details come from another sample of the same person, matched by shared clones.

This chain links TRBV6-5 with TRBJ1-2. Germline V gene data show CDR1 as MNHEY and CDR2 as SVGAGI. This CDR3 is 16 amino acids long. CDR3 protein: CASSYSGQIPNYGYTF.

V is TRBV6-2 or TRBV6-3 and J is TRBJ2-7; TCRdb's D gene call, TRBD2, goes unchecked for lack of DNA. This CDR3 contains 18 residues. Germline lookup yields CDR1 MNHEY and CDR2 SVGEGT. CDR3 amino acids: CASSYLLAGLSEAYEQYF.

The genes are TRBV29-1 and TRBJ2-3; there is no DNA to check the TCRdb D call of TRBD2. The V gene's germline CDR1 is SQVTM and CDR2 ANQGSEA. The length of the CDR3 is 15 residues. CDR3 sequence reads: CSVVFSGRVPDTQYF.

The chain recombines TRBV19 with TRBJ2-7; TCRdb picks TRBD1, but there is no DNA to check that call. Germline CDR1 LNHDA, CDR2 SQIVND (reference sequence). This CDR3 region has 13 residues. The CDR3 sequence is CASSTGTSAEQYF. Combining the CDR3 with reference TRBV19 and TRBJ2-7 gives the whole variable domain DGGITQSPKYLFRKEGQNVTLSCEQNLNHDAMYWYRQDPGQGLRLIYYSQIVNDFQKGDIAEGYSVSREKKESFPLTVTSAQKNPTAFYLCASSTGTSAEQYFGPGTRLTVT.

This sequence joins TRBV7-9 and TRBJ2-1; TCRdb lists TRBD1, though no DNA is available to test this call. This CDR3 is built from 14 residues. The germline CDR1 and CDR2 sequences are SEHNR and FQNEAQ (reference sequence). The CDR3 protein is CASSSQQQGNEQFF.